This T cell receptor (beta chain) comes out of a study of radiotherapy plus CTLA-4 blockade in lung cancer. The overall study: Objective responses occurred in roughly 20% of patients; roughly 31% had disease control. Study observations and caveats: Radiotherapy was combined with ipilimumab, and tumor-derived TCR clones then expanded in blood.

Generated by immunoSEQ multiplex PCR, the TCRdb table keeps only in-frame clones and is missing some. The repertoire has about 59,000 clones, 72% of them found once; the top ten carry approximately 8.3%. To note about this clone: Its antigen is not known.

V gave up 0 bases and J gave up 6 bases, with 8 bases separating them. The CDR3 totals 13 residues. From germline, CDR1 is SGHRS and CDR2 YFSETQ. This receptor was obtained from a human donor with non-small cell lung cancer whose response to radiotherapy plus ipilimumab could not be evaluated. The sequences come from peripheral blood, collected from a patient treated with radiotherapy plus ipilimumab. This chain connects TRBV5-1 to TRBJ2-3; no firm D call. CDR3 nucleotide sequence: TGCGCCAGCAGCTTGGGGCCCCTGGATACGCAGTATTTT. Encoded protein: CASSLGPLDTQYF.